This record concerns one T cell receptor beta chain sequence. This sample is part of a study of cytomegalovirus exposure and HLA in healthy donors. The PCR employed 60 Vbeta primers together with 13 Jbeta primers. Sequenced by immunoSEQ multiplex PCR; TCRdb stores in-frame clones only, minus some. This sample lists approximately 150,000 clones; its ten largest clones have roughly 1.6%. V shed 6 bases and J 4 bases; nucleotides not matched to a gene: 17. There are 18 residues in the CDR3. Germline assignment: CDR1 SGHAT and CDR2 FQDESV (reference sequence). Sequences were obtained from PBMCs. This rearrangement joins TRBV11-1 to TRBJ2-2; TRBD1 matches at 7 bases. The receptor's source is a woman between 35 and 50 years old in good health and CMV-seronegative. CDR3 in amino acids: CASRYSTGTVGSTGELFF. The CDR3 DNA reads as TGTGCCAGCAGGTACTCGACAGGGACGGTGGGGAGCACCGGGGAGCTGTTTTTT.